This T cell receptor (beta chain) was sequenced during a study of CXCR3-negative and CXCR3-positive naive CD8 T cells. Study results and caveats: CXCR3-positive naive cells had more hydrophobic TRB CDR3s than CXCR3-negative naive cells. Memory CD8+ cells showed much lower diversity, while both naive subsets were comparably high. Cryopreserved PBMCs had partly decreased CXCR3 expression; fresh PBMCs were used in most assays.

With 250,000 to 350,000 cells each, the CD8+ T cell subsets were individually sorted in triplicate. The authors gated naive CD8+ T cells as CD45RO-CCR7+CD27+CD95-. Regarding this clonotype: Antigen specificity is unknown.

The germline gives CDR1 MNHEY, CDR2 SVGAGI. CDR3 length equals 13 residues. The authors prepared UMI-labeled TRB cDNA libraries by 5' RACE. Reanalyzing the 5' RACE reads, TCRdb keeps one entry per CDR3 protein, without DNA. This sample's table reports about 85,000 distinct CDR3 sequences. The sequence derives from a human donor in good health. Some clones in this sample may be carry-over from other donors' samples. The genes are TRBV6-5 and TRBJ2-7; there is no DNA to check the TCRdb D call of TRBD1. What was sequenced was naive CXCR3+ CD8+ T cells from blood. Described subset: CD45RO-CCR7+CD27+CD95- naive CD8+ T cells expressing CXCR3 (TNR3+). The CDR3 region is CASSQHRAYEQYF.